One and the same sample provided the 13 T cell receptor beta chains below, sequenced in a study of shared clonotypes between healthy human individuals. Sequencing used immunoSEQ multiplex PCR; TCRdb keeps in-frame clones, though not all of them. The table has about 1.1 million clones, roughly 74% seen once. Sequences were obtained from memory CD4+ T cells from PBMCs. Subset given: CD45RA-negative fraction. These receptors originate from a man aged 18 to 30 in good health. Some clones in this sample may be carry-over from other donors' samples.

In this sample, this clone turned up many times. The identical CDR3 is also encoded by other nucleotide sequences in the sample. The chain links TRBV7-2 to TRBJ2-7; 9 nucleotides line up with TRBD2. Unmatched junction bases numbered 3, after V lost 3 bases and J lost 6 bases. This CDR3 comprises 13 residues. The V gene's germline CDR1 is SGHTA and CDR2 FQGNSA. This chain's CDR3 is CASSFGGRVEQYF. The CDR3 DNA reads as TGTGCCAGCAGCTTCGGCGGGAGGGTCGAGCAGTACTTC.

The chain couples TRBV27 to TRBJ1-2; no firm D call. This CDR3 contains 13 residues. Germline-derived CDR1 and CDR2 are MNHEY and SMNVEV (reference sequence). The germline V and J ends were trimmed by 8 bases and 1 base, with 11 bases remaining between them. The CDR3 here is CASAPGVNYGYTF. In nucleotides, the CDR3 is TGTGCCAGCGCACCGGGAGTTAACTATGGCTACACCTTC.

The V gene is TRBV10-3, the J gene TRBJ1-1; 9 nucleotides align to TRBD1. This CDR3 region has 13 residues. Losses at the gene ends were 6 bases for V and 6 bases for J; bases not matched to a gene: 5. Germline V gives CDR1 ENHRY, CDR2 SYGVKD. The CDR3 DNA follows: TGTGCCATCAGCGGGACAGGGAAGGCTGAAGCTTTCTTT. Its translation is CAISGTGKAEAFF.

There are many counts of this clone. J is TRBJ2-2 and V is TRBV27; TRBD1 aligns across 8 bases. The CDR3 loop spans 15 amino acids. Germline V gene data show CDR1 as MNHEY and CDR2 as SMNVEV (reference sequence). V lost 10 bases to trimming and J lost 6 bases; unmatched junction nucleotides: 13. The CDR3 DNA sequence: TGTGCCACCCTACGGGACAGGAGCCTACCCGGGGAGCTGTTTTTT. Residues: CATLRDRSLPGELFF.

The CDR3 loop reads CASSGELGSYNEQFF. The CDR3 region has the DNA TGTGCCAGCAGCGGGGAATTGGGCTCATACAATGAGCAGTTCTTC. The genes are TRBV6-4 and TRBJ2-1; D perhaps matches TRBD2 (5 bases). Germline values: CDR1 MRHNA, CDR2 SNTAGT. Trimming took 6 bases from V and 4 from J, leaving 16 bases between them. This CDR3 has 15 amino acids.

This sequence joins TRBV4-3 and TRBJ2-1; D is uncertain. The CDR3 is 16 residues long. V lost 0 bases, J lost 10 bases, and 19 bases lay in between. Looked up from germline, CDR1 is LGHNA and CDR2 is YSLEER. CDR3 amino acids: CASSQEPPRSSLEQFF. DNA of the CDR3: TGCGCCAGCAGCCAAGAACCGCCCCGCTCCTCCTTAGAGCAGTTCTTC.

Notes on this clone: Other DNA sequences in the sample encode the same CDR3. The V gene is TRBV5-1, the J gene TRBJ2-1, with unresolved D. V lost 0 bases and J 4 bases, leaving 11 bases between the germline ends. Germline CDR1 and CDR2: SGHRS and YFSETQ. This CDR3 is built from 15 residues. CDR3 DNA sequence: TGCGCCAGCAGCTTGGGACCCGAACCTTACAATGAGCAGTTCTTC. It encodes CASSLGPEPYNEQFF.

In its sample, this clone was seen a few times. This rearrangement joins TRBV5-1 to TRBJ2-1; TRBD2 is a possible D gene (5 bases). Germline CDR1 and CDR2: SGHRS and YFSETQ. The CDR3 is 15 amino acids. V was shortened by 6 bases and J by 9 bases, with 22 bases between the two germline ends. The CDR3, as DNA: TGCGCCAGCACCCTGGAACTAGGCATCTCGGGTGAGCAGTTCTTC. Translated: CASTLELGISGEQFF.

The chain is built from TRBV29-1 and TRBJ2-3; no clear D gene. The germline V gene has CDR1 SQVTM and CDR2 ANQGSEA. This CDR3 is built from 13 residues. V shed 5 bases and J shed 4 bases, with 13 bases lying between them. This CDR3 reads CSVLSMGSDTQYF. The CDR3 DNA reads TGCAGCGTTTTGTCCATGGGGTCAGATACGCAGTATTTT.

The chain carries TRBV7-2 and TRBJ1-2; 9 nucleotides agree with TRBD1. Germline V gene lookup returns CDR1 SGHTA and CDR2 FQGNSA. The CDR3 is 14 amino acids. Losses at the gene ends were 5 bases for V and 4 bases for J; bases not matched to a gene: 5. The CDR3 nucleotides read TGTGCCAGCAGCCCCCAGGACAGGGGCTATGGCTACACCTTC. It specifies CASSPQDRGYGYTF.

This chain connects TRBV9 to TRBJ2-7, with TRBD2 as a possible D gene (6 bases). V shed 2 bases and J shed 2 bases, with 14 bases lying between them. Germline V lookup: CDR1 SGDLS, CDR2 YYNGEE. This CDR3 spans 15 amino acids. The CDR3 DNA reads as TGTGCCAGCAGCGTTAGGGCGGGAAGCCCCTACGAGCAGTACTTC. Translating it yields CASSVRAGSPYEQYF.

J is TRBJ2-7 and V is TRBV19, with D uncertain. The ends were cut back, 3 bases at V and 3 bases at J, with 15 bases in the middle. The CDR3 length is 15 residues. CDR1 and CDR2 (germline): LNHDA, SQIVND (reference sequence). The CDR3 DNA reads TGTGCCAGTAGTATTGCTCGGGTAGCCAACTACGAGCAGTACTTC. Translated, it gives CASSIARVANYEQYF.

The chain carries TRBV7-2 and TRBJ2-5, with TRBD1 identical over 9 bases. Per the germline V gene, CDR1 is SGHTA and CDR2 is FQGNSA. This CDR3 has 14 residues. V lost 4 bases, J lost 14 bases, and 14 bases stayed unmatched. CDR3 residues: CASSSIPGQGAPYF. The CDR3, as DNA: TGTGCCAGCAGCTCAATCCCGGGACAGGGTGCCCCTTACTTC.